These 26 T cell receptor beta chains were sequenced from one sample in a study of cytomegalovirus exposure and HLA in healthy donors. It was with 60 Vbeta and 13 Jbeta primers that the PCR ran. Measured with immunoSEQ multiplex PCR; TCRdb has only the in-frame clones, and not every one. The sample includes some 130,000 clones, around 80% of them seen just once. The material sequenced was PBMCs. The receptors stem from a man in his thirties or forties in good health and CMV-seronegative.

This CDR3 is CASSGAGIRREQYF. CDR3 DNA sequence: TGTGCCAGCTCTGGGGCCGGAATCCGACGCGAGCAGTACTTC. The chain links TRBV14 to TRBJ2-7; D may be TRBD1 (5 bases). This CDR3 is built from 14 residues. V dropped 8 bases and J dropped 6 bases, with 20 bases sitting between them. Germline-derived CDR1 and CDR2 are SGHDN and FVKESK.

The chain joins TRBV6-4 to TRBJ2-3; a possible D gene is TRBD2 (6 bases). Trimming removed 4 bases at V and 2 bases at J, with 10 bases between. The V gene's germline CDR1 is MRHNA and CDR2 SNTAGT. The CDR3 extends over 14 amino acids. The CDR3 sequence is CASSAGTSTDTQYF. CDR3 DNA: TGTGCCAGCAGTGCCGGGACTTCCACAGATACGCAGTATTTT.

A note on this clone: Additional DNA sequences in this sample encode the identical CDR3. This chain uses TRBV6-5 with TRBJ2-2; D not certain. CDR1 MNHEY and CDR2 SVGAGI come from the germline V gene. The CDR3 contains 13 residues. The V end lost 1 base, the J end lost 7 bases, and 7 bases lay between the germline ends. The CDR3 DNA reads TGTGCCAGCAGTTACTTTTCCGGCGGGGAGCTGTTTTTT. Translating gives CASSYFSGGELFF.

The chain carries TRBV7-6 and TRBJ2-7; perhaps TRBD1 as D (8 bases). V gave up 5 bases and J gave up 3 bases, with 17 bases separating them. Germline V gene data show CDR1 as SGHVS and CDR2 as FNYEAQ. The CDR3 is made up of 15 amino acids. The CDR3 loop is CASSRYRGEGYEQYF. The CDR3 DNA is TGTGCCAGCAGCCGATACAGGGGGGAGGGCTACGAGCAGTACTTC.

The J gene is TRBJ2-1, the V gene TRBV7-6; 7 nucleotides match TRBD2. J lost 3 bases, V lost 5 bases, and 7 bases had no gene match. The CDR3 is 15 amino acids. CDR1 is SGHVS and CDR2 is FNYEAQ in the germline V gene. The CDR3, as DNA: TGTGCCAGCAGCCGAGAGGGCGGGAGCTACAATGAGCAGTTCTTC. The encoded protein is CASSREGGSYNEQFF.

The chain recombines TRBV7-2 with TRBJ1-2, with 7 bases aligning to TRBD1. The CDR3 is 14 amino acids. Germline CDR1 SGHTA, CDR2 FQGNSA. V lost 4 bases to trimming and J lost 8 bases; unmatched junction nucleotides: 10. The CDR3 reads CASSSDDRVGGYTF. CDR3 sequence (DNA): TGTGCCAGCAGCTCCGACGACAGGGTTGGGGGCTACACCTTC.

This chain links TRBV5-5 with TRBJ2-7; 7 nucleotides match TRBD1. With 3 bases clipped from V and 3 bases from J, the junction kept 6 bases outside the gene matches. The CDR3 length is 14 residues. Germline V gene lookup returns CDR1 SGHKS and CDR2 YYEKEE (reference sequence). CDR3 nucleotides: TGTGCCAGCAGCTGGACAGGACCAAACTACGAGCAGTACTTC. It yields the protein CASSWTGPNYEQYF.

V gene TRBV14 combines with J gene TRBJ2-6, with D possibly TRBD2 on 5 matching bases. This CDR3 region has 18 residues. Germline CDR1 is SGHDN and CDR2 is FVKESK. Trimming removed 1 base from V and 0 bases from J, with 13 bases in between. The CDR3 reads CASSQAPDWGSGANVLTF. CDR3 DNA: TGTGCCAGCAGCCAAGCGCCGGACTGGGGCTCTGGGGCCAACGTCCTGACTTTC. Drawing the rest from reference TRBV14 and TRBJ2-6, the complete variable domain is EAGVTQFPSHSVIEKGQTVTLRCDPISGHDNLYWYRRVMGKEIKFLLHFVKESKQDESGMPNNRFLAERTGGTYSTLKVQPAELEDSGVYFCASSQAPDWGSGANVLTFGAGSRLTVL.

The chain couples TRBV5-6 to TRBJ2-5; the match to TRBD1 covers 9 bases. The J call may be in error: the DNA end matches TRBJ2-7 better. The CDR3 covers 15 residues. Germline V gives CDR1 SGHDT, CDR2 YYEEEE. The CDR3 protein is CASSPVGQGYYEQYF. The DNA for the CDR3 is TGTGCCAGCAGCCCAGTGGGACAGGGTTACTACGAGCAGTACTTC.

This chain connects TRBV29-1 to TRBJ1-5, with TRBD1 matching 7 bases. V trimming: 4 bases; J trimming: 1 base; junction bases outside the gene matches: 4. CDR3 length equals 14 residues. Germline-derived CDR1 and CDR2 are SQVTM and ANQGSEA. The CDR3 sequence is CSVVEGQSNQPQHF. CDR3 bases: TGCAGCGTTGTAGAGGGACAGAGCAATCAGCCCCAGCATTTT.

The J gene is TRBJ2-2, the V gene TRBV7-2; possibly TRBD2 for D (5 bases). The germline gives CDR1 SGHTA, CDR2 FQGNSA. Trimming stripped 2 bases from V and 3 bases from J, with 10 bases between. The CDR3 is made up of 15 amino acids. The CDR3 DNA reads TGTGCCAGCAGCTTATCCGAGGGTTACACCGGGGAGCTGTTTTTT. Protein product: CASSLSEGYTGELFF.

This clone was counted only a few times. The V call is TRBV6-6, the J call TRBJ2-7, with a possible D match to TRBD2 (5 bases). The V end lost 8 bases, the J end lost 3 bases, and 17 bases lay between the germline ends. Germline V gene lookup returns CDR1 MNHNY and CDR2 SVGAGI (reference sequence). The CDR3 loop spans 14 amino acids. The CDR3 loop is CASVNGESDYEQYF. CDR3 DNA sequence: TGTGCCAGCGTCAATGGGGAGTCGGACTACGAGCAGTACTTC.

Turning to this clone: The same CDR3 is also encoded by other DNA sequences in this sample. The chain couples TRBV27 to TRBJ2-1; 8 nucleotides match TRBD2. V was clipped by 2 bases and J by 4 bases; unmatched bases: 4. The CDR3 runs 15 residues. Germline-derived CDR1 and CDR2 are MNHEY and SMNVEV (reference sequence). CDR3 sequence reads: CASSLSGSSYNEQFF. The CDR3 nucleotides are TGTGCCAGCAGTTTAAGCGGGAGTTCTTACAATGAGCAGTTCTTC.

This chain connects TRBV18 to TRBJ1-1; D possibly corresponds to TRBD1 (6 bases). There are 13 residues in the CDR3. V shed 6 bases and J shed 5 bases, with 13 bases lying between them. The germline V gene encodes CDR1 KGHSH and CDR2 LQKENI. The CDR3: CASSRSGDTEAFF. In nucleotides, the CDR3 is TGTGCCAGCTCCAGATCAGGGGATACTGAAGCTTTCTTT. The full variable domain, its missing parts supplied by reference TRBV18 and TRBJ1-1, is NAGVMQNPRHLVRRRGQEARLRCSPMKGHSHVYWYRQLPEEGLKFMVYLQKENIIDESGMPKERFSAEFPKEGPSILRIQQVVRGDSAAYFCASSRSGDTEAFFGQGTRLTVV.

The gene calls are TRBV28 and TRBJ2-7; 9 bases fit TRBD1. The J segment lost 5 bases and the V segment lost 7 bases, leaving 6 bases of the junction unmatched. From germline, CDR1 is MDHEN and CDR2 SYDVKM. CDR3 size: 13 residues. CDR3: CASISGQGNEQYF. CDR3 bases: TGTGCCAGCATCTCGGGACAGGGTAACGAGCAGTACTTC. The full variable domain, completed using reference TRBV28 and TRBJ2-7, is DVKVTQSSRYLVKRTGEKVFLECVQDMDHENMFWYRQDPGLGLRLIYFSYDVKMKEKGDIPEGYSVSREKKERFSLILESASTNQTSMYLCASISGQGNEQYFGPGTRLTVT.

The chain combines TRBV2 with TRBJ2-5; D perhaps matches TRBD1 (5 bases). Trimming took off 7 bases at V and 1 base at J, with 10 bases between the two ends. CDR1 SNHLY and CDR2 FYNNEI come from the germline V gene. The CDR3 is 13 amino acids. DNA for the CDR3: TGTGCCAGCAAGGCAGGGCCCCAAGAGACCCAGTACTTC. This translates into CASKAGPQETQYF.

The chain joins TRBV12-1 to TRBJ2-7; TRBD2 reflects the table's D call only, with no check against the DNA. TRBV12-1 is labeled a pseudogene. The length of the CDR3 is 16 residues. CDR3 nucleotides: TGTGCCAGCAGACGCCTGACTAGCGGGCATTCCTACGAGCAGTACTTC. Translation gives CASRRLTSGHSYEQYF.

This chain joins TRBV27 and TRBJ2-7; D might be TRBD2 (5 bases). CDR1 is MNHEY, CDR2 SMNVEV, per germline (reference sequence). The CDR3 has 14 residues. Trimming stripped 5 bases from V and 2 bases from J, with 13 bases between. The CDR3 loop reads CASSRSGLPYEQYF. The CDR3 bases are TGTGCCAGCAGTCGGAGCGGCCTTCCCTACGAGCAGTACTTC.

The rearrangement joins TRBV27 to TRBJ2-2; tentatively, D is TRBD2 (5 bases). This CDR3 has 16 amino acids. Trimming stripped 4 bases from V and 4 bases from J, with 16 bases between. Germline V lookup: CDR1 MNHEY, CDR2 SMNVEV (reference sequence). In DNA form, the CDR3 reads TGTGCCAGCAGTTCTCCCCGGGATCCTTCCACCGGGGAGCTGTTTTTT. It translates to CASSSPRDPSTGELFF.

The genes are TRBV4-2 and TRBJ2-5, with D perhaps TRBD2 (6 bases). With 1 base removed from V and 4 bases from J, the gap between germline ends came to 16 bases. The germline gives CDR1 LGHNA, CDR2 YNFKEQ. The CDR3 has 16 residues. The DNA of the CDR3 is TGTGCCAGCAGCCAAGCTGGAGGTGGGAGGACAGAGACCCAGTACTTC. Amino acid sequence: CASSQAGGGRTETQYF.

The chain employs TRBV28 and TRBJ1-3; no reliable D call. The CDR3 length is 18 residues. Trimming removed 5 bases at V and 0 bases at J, with 20 bases between. CDR1 and CDR2 from the germline V gene are MDHEN and SYDVKM. CDR3 nucleotides: TGTGCCAGCAGTCCCCCTGAAGACTTATATTACTCTGGAAACACCATATATTTT. Residues: CASSPPEDLYYSGNTIYF. Variable domain in full (rest from reference TRBV28 and TRBJ1-3): DVKVTQSSRYLVKRTGEKVFLECVQDMDHENMFWYRQDPGLGLRLIYFSYDVKMKEKGDIPEGYSVSREKKERFSLILESASTNQTSMYLCASSPPEDLYYSGNTIYFGEGSWLTVV.

The rearrangement joins TRBV19 to TRBJ2-1; 9 bases line up with TRBD1. The CDR3 spans 15 residues. Germline V gives CDR1 LNHDA, CDR2 SQIVND (reference sequence). The ends lost 3 bases at V and 3 bases at J; junction bases unmatched: 3. The CDR3 loop reads CASSIGTGSYNEQFF. The CDR3 nucleotides are TGTGCCAGTAGTATTGGGACAGGGAGCTACAATGAGCAGTTCTTC.

The chain couples TRBV19 to TRBJ1-2; 7 nucleotides agree with TRBD1. Unmatched junction bases numbered 12, after V lost 2 bases and J lost 6 bases. Germline-derived CDR1 and CDR2 are LNHDA and SQIVND (reference sequence). The CDR3 is 16 amino acids. The CDR3 nucleotides read TGTGCCAGTAGTATATTTCCCAGGAGACAGGGAAATGGCTACACCTTC. It encodes CASSIFPRRQGNGYTF.

The chain carries TRBV9 and TRBJ2-2; D uncertain. V was clipped by 2 bases and J by 5 bases, with 4 bases between them. CDR3 length: 12 residues. Germline loops: CDR1 SGDLS, CDR2 YYNGEE. The CDR3 coding sequence is TGTGCCAGCAGCGTCCGGACCGGGGAGCTGTTTTTT. This gives the protein CASSVRTGELFF.

CDR3 nucleotide sequence: TGCGCCAGCAGCCATTCCCCGTTAGACAGGGGGACTAATGAAAAACTGTTTTTT. It specifies CASSHSPLDRGTNEKLFF. V gene TRBV5-1 combines with J gene TRBJ1-4; 9 positions agree with TRBD1. Trimming at V came to 4 bases and at J to 2 bases, leaving 12 bases not matched to a gene. Germline V gene sequence: CDR1 SGHRS, CDR2 YFSETQ. The CDR3 has 18 residues.

The CDR3 coding sequence is TGTGCCACCAGAGGGGTGCGGGGAAACCCCTACGAGCAGTACTTC. Protein: CATRGVRGNPYEQYF. The chain combines TRBV10-3 with TRBJ2-7, with a weak D call TRBD2 (6 bases). The CDR3 runs 15 residues. V was shortened by 10 bases and J by 2 bases, with 21 bases between the two germline ends. Germline V gene sequence: CDR1 ENHRY, CDR2 SYGVKD.